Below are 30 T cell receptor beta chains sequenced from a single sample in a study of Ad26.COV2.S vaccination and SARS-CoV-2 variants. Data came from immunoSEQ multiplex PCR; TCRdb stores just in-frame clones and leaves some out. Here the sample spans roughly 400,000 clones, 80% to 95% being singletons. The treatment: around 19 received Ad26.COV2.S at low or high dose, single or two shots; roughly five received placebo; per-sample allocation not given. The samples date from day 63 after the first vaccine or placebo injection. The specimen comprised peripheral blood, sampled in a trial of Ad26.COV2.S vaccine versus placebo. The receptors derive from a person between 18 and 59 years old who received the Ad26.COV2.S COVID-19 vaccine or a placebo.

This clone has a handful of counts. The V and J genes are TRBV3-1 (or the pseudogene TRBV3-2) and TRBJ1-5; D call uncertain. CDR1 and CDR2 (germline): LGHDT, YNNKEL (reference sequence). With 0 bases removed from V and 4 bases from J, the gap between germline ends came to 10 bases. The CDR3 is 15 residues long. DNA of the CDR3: TGTGCCAGCAGCCAAGATCGAGCGGAGAATCAGCCCCAGCATTTT. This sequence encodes CASSQDRAENQPQHF.

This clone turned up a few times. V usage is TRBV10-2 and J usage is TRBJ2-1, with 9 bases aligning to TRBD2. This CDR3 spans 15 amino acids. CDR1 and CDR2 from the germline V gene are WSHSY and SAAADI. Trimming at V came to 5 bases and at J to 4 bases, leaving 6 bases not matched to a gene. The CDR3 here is CASSPLAGRYNEQFF. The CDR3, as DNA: TGCGCCAGCAGTCCCCTAGCGGGAAGATACAATGAGCAGTTCTTC.

CDR3 in amino acids: CASSSRGWAENEKLFF. In DNA, the CDR3 is TGTGCCAGCAGTTCCCGGGGGTGGGCAGAAAATGAAAAACTGTTTTTT. This chain connects TRBV5-5 to TRBJ1-4, with D perhaps matching TRBD1 (5 bases). V was cut by 5 bases and J by 5 bases, with 19 bases left in between. The CDR3 is 16 amino acids. Germline V gives CDR1 SGHKS, CDR2 YYEKEE (reference sequence).

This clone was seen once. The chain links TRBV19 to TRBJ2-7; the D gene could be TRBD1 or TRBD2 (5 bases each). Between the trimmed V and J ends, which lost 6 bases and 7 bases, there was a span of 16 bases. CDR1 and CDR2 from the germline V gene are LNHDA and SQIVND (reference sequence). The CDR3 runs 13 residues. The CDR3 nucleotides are TGTGCCAGTAGCCCCCGGGCGAGGGGAGAGCAGTACTTC. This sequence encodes CASSPRARGEQYF.

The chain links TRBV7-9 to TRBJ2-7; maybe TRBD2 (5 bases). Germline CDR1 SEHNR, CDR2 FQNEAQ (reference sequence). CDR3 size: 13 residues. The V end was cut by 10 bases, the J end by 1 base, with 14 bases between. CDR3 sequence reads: CATAWSGSYEQYF. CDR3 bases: TGTGCCACCGCCTGGAGCGGTTCCTACGAGCAGTACTTC.

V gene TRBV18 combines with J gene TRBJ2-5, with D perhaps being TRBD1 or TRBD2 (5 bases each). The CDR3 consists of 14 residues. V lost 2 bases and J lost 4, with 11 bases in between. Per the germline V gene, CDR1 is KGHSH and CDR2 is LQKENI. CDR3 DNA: TGTGCCAGCTCACCAAGCGCAGGGAGAGAGACCCAGTACTTC. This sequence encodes CASSPSAGRETQYF. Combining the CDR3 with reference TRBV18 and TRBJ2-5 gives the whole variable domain NAGVMQNPRHLVRRRGQEARLRCSPMKGHSHVYWYRQLPEEGLKFMVYLQKENIIDESGMPKERFSAEFPKEGPSILRIQQVVRGDSAAYFCASSPSAGRETQYFGPGTRLLVL.

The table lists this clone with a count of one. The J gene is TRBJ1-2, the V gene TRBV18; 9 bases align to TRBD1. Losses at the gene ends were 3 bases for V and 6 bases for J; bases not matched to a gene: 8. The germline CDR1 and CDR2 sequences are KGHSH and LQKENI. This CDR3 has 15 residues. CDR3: CASSPTGQGGNGYTF. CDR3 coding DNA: TGTGCCAGCTCACCCACGGGACAGGGAGGGAATGGCTACACCTTC. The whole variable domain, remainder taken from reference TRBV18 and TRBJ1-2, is NAGVMQNPRHLVRRRGQEARLRCSPMKGHSHVYWYRQLPEEGLKFMVYLQKENIIDESGMPKERFSAEFPKEGPSILRIQQVVRGDSAAYFCASSPTGQGGNGYTFGSGTRLTVV.

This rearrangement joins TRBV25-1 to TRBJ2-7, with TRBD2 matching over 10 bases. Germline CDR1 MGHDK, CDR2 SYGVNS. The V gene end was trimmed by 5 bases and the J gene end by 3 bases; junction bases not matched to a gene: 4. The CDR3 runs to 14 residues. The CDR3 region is CASSRLAGDYEQYF. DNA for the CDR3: TGTGCCAGCAGTCGGCTAGCGGGAGACTACGAGCAGTACTTC.

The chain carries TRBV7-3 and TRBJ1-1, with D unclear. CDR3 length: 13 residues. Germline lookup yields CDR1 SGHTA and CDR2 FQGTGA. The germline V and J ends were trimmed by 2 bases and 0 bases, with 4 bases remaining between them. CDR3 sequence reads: CASSLALNTEAFF. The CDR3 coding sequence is TGTGCCAGCAGCTTAGCACTGAACACTGAAGCTTTCTTT. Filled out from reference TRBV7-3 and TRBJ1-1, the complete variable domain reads GAGVSQTPSNKVTEKGKYVELRCDPISGHTALYWYRQSLGQGPEFLIYFQGTGAADDSGLPNDRFFAVRPEGSVSTLKIQRTERGDSAVYLCASSLALNTEAFFGQGTRLTVV.

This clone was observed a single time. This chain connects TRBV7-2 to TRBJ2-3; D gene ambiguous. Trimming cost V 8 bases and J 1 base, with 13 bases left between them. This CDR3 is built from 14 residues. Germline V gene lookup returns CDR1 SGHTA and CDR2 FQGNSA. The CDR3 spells CASGEDFGTDTQYF. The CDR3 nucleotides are TGTGCCAGCGGAGAAGATTTTGGCACAGATACGCAGTATTTT.

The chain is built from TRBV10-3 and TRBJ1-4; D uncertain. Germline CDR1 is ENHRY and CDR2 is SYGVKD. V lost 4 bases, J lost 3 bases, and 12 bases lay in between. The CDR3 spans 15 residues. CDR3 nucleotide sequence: TGTGCCATCAGTGCCTCACAGAACTCTAATGAAAAACTGTTTTTT. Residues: CAISASQNSNEKLFF.

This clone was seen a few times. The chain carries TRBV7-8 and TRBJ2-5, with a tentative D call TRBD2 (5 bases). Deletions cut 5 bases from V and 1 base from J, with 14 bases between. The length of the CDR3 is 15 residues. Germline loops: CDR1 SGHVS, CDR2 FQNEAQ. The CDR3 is CASSLLRTSQETQYF. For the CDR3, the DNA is TGTGCCAGCAGCCTGCTTCGCACTAGCCAAGAGACCCAGTACTTC.

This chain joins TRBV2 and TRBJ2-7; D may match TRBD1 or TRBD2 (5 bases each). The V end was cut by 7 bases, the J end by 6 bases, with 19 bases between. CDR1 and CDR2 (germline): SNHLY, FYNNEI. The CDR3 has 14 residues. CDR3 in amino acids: CASTAETQGPEQYF. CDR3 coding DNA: TGTGCCAGCACTGCCGAGACTCAGGGACCCGAGCAGTACTTC.

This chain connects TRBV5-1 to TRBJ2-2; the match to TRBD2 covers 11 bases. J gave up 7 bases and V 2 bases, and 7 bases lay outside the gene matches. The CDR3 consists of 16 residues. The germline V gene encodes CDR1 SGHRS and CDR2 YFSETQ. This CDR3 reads CASSLLAGVGDGELFF. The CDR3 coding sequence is TGCGCCAGCAGCTTACTAGCGGGAGTAGGTGACGGGGAGCTGTTTTTT.

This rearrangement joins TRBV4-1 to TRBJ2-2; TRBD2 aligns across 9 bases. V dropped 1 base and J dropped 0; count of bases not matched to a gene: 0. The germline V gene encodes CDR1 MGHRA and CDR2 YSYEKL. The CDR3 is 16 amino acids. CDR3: CASSQGLAANTGELFF. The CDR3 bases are TGCGCCAGCAGCCAAGGACTAGCGGCGAACACCGGGGAGCTGTTTTTT.

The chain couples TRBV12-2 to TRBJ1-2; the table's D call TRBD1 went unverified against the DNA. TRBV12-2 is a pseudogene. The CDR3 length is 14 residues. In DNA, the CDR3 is TGTGCAAGTCGCCCAAGGACAGCGGACTATGGCTACACCTTC. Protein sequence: CASRPRTADYGYTF.

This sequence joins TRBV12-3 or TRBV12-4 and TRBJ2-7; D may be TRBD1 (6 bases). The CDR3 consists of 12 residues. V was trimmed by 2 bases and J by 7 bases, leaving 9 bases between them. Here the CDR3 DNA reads TGTGCCAGCAGTTTAACAGGGCGGGAGCAGTACTTC. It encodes CASSLTGREQYF.

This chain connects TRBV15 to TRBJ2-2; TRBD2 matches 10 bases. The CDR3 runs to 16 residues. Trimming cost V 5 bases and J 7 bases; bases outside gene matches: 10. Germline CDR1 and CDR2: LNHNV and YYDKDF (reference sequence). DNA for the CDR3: TGTGCCACCAGCGGCTTAGCGGGAGGATTTAGCGGGGAGCTGTTTTTT. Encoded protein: CATSGLAGGFSGELFF.

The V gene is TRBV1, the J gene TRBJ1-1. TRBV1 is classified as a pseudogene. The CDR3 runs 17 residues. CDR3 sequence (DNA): TGCACCAGCAGCCAAGGGGTAGTAGGAACAGAGGGTACTGAAGCTTTCTTT. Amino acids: CTSSQGVVGTEGTEAFF.

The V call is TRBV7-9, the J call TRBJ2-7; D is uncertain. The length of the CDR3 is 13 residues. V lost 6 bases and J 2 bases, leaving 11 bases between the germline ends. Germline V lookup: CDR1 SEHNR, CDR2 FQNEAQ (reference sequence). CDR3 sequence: CASSWNSAYEQYF. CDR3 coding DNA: TGTGCCAGCAGTTGGAATAGTGCCTACGAGCAGTACTTC.

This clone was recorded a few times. This chain's CDR3 is CASSLSGVARGEQYF. Written as DNA, the CDR3 is TGTGCCAGCAGCTTATCTGGGGTGGCTAGGGGCGAGCAGTACTTC. V is TRBV7-2 and J is TRBJ2-7; a weak D match, TRBD1 (5 bases). The CDR3 extends over 15 amino acids. The germline V gene encodes CDR1 SGHTA and CDR2 FQGNSA. V dropped 2 bases and J dropped 6 bases, with 17 bases sitting between them.

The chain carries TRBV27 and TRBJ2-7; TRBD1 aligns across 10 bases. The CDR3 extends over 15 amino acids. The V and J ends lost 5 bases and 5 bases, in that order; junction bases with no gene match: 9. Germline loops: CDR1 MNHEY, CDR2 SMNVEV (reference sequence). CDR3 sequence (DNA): TGTGCCAGCAGTCCTACCGGGACAGGGGTGGACGAGCAGTACTTC. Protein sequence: CASSPTGTGVDEQYF.

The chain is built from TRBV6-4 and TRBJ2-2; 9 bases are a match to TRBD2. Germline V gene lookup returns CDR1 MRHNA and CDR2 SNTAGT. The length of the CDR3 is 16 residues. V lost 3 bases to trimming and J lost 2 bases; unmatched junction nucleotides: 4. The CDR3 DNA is TGTGCCAGCAGTGAAGGGACTAGCCGTAACACCGGGGAGCTGTTTTTT. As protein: CASSEGTSRNTGELFF.

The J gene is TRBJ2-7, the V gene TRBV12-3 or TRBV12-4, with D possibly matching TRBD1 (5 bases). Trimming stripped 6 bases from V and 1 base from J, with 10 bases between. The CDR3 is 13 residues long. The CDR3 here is CASRKTESYEQYF. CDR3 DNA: TGTGCCAGCAGAAAGACAGAGTCCTACGAGCAGTACTTC.

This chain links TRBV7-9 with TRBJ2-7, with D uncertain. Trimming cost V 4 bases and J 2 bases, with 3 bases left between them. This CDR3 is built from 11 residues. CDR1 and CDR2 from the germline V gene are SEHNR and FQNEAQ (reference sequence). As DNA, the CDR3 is TGTGCCAGCAGCTCCACCTACGAGCAGTACTTC. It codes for CASSSTYEQYF.

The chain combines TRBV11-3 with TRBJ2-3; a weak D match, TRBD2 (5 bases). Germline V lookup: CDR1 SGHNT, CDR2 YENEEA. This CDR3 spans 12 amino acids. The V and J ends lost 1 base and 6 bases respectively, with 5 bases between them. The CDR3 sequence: CASSLGRDTQYF. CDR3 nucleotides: TGTGCCAGCAGCTTAGGGAGGGATACGCAGTATTTT.

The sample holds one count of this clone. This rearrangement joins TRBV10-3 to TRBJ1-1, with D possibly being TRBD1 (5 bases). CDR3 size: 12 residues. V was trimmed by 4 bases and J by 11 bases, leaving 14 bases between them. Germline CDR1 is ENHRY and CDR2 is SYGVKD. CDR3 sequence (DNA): TGTGCCATCAGTGGGGGCCGAGATTCGGCTTTCTTT. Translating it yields CAISGGRDSAFF.

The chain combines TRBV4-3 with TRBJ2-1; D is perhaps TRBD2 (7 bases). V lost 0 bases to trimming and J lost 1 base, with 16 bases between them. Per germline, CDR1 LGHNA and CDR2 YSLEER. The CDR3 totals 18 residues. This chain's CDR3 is CASSQDGGGGLSYNEQFF. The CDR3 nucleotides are TGCGCCAGCAGCCAAGATGGCGGCGGGGGCCTATCCTACAATGAGCAGTTCTTC.

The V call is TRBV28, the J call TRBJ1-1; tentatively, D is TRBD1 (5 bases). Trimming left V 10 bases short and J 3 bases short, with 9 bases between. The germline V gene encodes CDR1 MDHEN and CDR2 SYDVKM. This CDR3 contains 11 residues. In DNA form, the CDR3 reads TGTGCCACCCAACAGGACACTGAAGCTTTCTTT. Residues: CATQQDTEAFF.

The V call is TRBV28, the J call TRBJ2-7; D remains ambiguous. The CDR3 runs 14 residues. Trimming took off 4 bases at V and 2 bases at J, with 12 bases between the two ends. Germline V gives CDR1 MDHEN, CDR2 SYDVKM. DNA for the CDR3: TGTGCCAGCAGTTCCTTTGGGGATACCTACGAGCAGTACTTC. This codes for CASSSFGDTYEQYF.